Listed below are T cell receptor beta chains from one sample, sequenced in a study of shared clonotypes between healthy human individuals. The assay was immunoSEQ multiplex PCR, and TCRdb's table has in-frame clones only and misses some. The top ten hold roughly 0.45% of the sample, which has about 1.5 million clones, nearly 99% seen once. The sample comprised naive CD4+ T cells sorted from blood. The source of these receptors is a young man in good health. Both conserved end residues are part of each CDR3. The order of the fields is D gene, V gene, J gene, clone size, CDR3 DNA, CDR3 protein. The D gene is left open where the match is weak. Rows give clone size only sometimes, using once, few, many, or a class for an expanded clone.

d_call: NA; v_call: TRBV2; j_call: TRBJ2-7; clone_size: NA; cdr3_nt: TGTGCCAGCAGAGACGACAGTCACGAGCAGTACTTC; cdr3_aa: CASRDDSHEQYF
d_call: TRBD2; v_call: TRBV11-2; j_call: TRBJ2-7; clone_size: NA; cdr3_nt: TGTGCCAGCAGGCCAGGACTAGCGGGTTACGAGCAGTACTTC; cdr3_aa: CASRPGLAGYEQYF
d_call: NA; v_call: TRBV7-6; j_call: TRBJ2-7; clone_size: NA; cdr3_nt: TGTGCCAGCAGCCAAAGGGGGGGCGAGCAGTACTTC; cdr3_aa: CASSQRGGEQYF
d_call: NA; v_call: TRBV19; j_call: TRBJ1-5; clone_size: NA; cdr3_nt: TGTGCCAGTAGTACCGACAGTTATCAGCCCCAGCATTTT; cdr3_aa: CASSTDSYQPQHF
d_call: TRBD1; v_call: TRBV6-5; j_call: TRBJ1-5; clone_size: once; cdr3_nt: TGTGCCAGCAGCCGGGACAGCTATCAGCCCCAGCATTTT; cdr3_aa: CASSRDSYQPQHF
d_call: TRBD1; v_call: TRBV7-9; j_call: TRBJ2-7; clone_size: NA; cdr3_nt: TGTGCCAGCAGCCCCTGGATCGGGACAGGCTACGAGCAGTACTTC; cdr3_aa: CASSPWIGTGYEQYF
d_call: NA; v_call: TRBV5-4; j_call: TRBJ1-1; clone_size: NA; cdr3_nt: TGTGCCAGCAGCTTTGGGGGGCCGGGTACTGAAGCTTTCTTT; cdr3_aa: CASSFGGPGTEAFF
d_call: NA; v_call: TRBV5-1; j_call: TRBJ2-7; clone_size: NA; cdr3_nt: TGCGCCAGCAGCTCACCTGGGGTTGGATTGGAGCAGTACTTC; cdr3_aa: CASSSPGVGLEQYF
d_call: NA; v_call: TRBV19; j_call: TRBJ2-1; clone_size: NA; cdr3_nt: TGTGCCAGTAGTCTCCGGGGATACAATGAGCAGTTCTTC; cdr3_aa: CASSLRGYNEQFF
d_call: NA; v_call: TRBV7-9; j_call: TRBJ2-2; clone_size: NA; cdr3_nt: TGTGCCAGCAGCTTACAAAGTTCGGGAGCGTCCGGGGAGCTGTTTTTT; cdr3_aa: CASSLQSSGASGELFF
d_call: TRBD2; v_call: TRBV19; j_call: TRBJ2-1; clone_size: NA; cdr3_nt: TGTGCCAGTAGTAACCCAACTAGCGGGAGATTCTATGAGCAGTTCTTC; cdr3_aa: CASSNPTSGRFYEQFF
d_call: TRBD2; v_call: TRBV5-4; j_call: TRBJ2-3; clone_size: NA; cdr3_nt: TGTGCCAGCAGCTTGGATTCTAGCGGGGATACGCAGTATTTT; cdr3_aa: CASSLDSSGDTQYF
d_call: NA; v_call: TRBV5-4; j_call: TRBJ2-3; clone_size: NA; cdr3_nt: TGTGCCAGTGGGTTTGGTGCAGATACGCAGTATTTT; cdr3_aa: CASGFGADTQYF
d_call: TRBD1; v_call: TRBV5-4; j_call: TRBJ1-1; clone_size: NA; cdr3_nt: TGTGCCAGCAGCCTGGGACAGGGGGCGAACACTGAAGCTTTCTTT; cdr3_aa: CASSLGQGANTEAFF
d_call: NA; v_call: TRBV21-1; j_call: TRBJ1-1; clone_size: NA; cdr3_nt: TGTGCCAGCACCACGAACCAACGGGCTTTCTTT; cdr3_aa: CASTTNQRAFF
d_call: NA; v_call: TRBV9; j_call: TRBJ2-1; clone_size: NA; cdr3_nt: TGTGCCAGCAGCGTAGTCGGTATCCCCGGGACGAAGACTGAGTACAATGAGCAGTTCTTC; cdr3_aa: CASSVVGIPGTKTEYNEQFF
d_call: NA; v_call: TRBV5-1; j_call: TRBJ1-2; clone_size: NA; cdr3_nt: TGCGCCAGCAGCTTGGATTGGCACTATGGCTACACCTTC; cdr3_aa: CASSLDWHYGYTF
d_call: TRBD1; v_call: TRBV6-1; j_call: TRBJ1-5; clone_size: NA; cdr3_nt: TGTGCCAGCAGAACGGACAGGGAACAGCCCCAGCATTTT; cdr3_aa: CASRTDREQPQHF
d_call: NA; v_call: TRBV5-1; j_call: TRBJ1-1; clone_size: NA; cdr3_nt: TGCGCCAGCACCGAACAGGGCCAGAACACTGAAGCTTTCTTT; cdr3_aa: CASTEQGQNTEAFF
d_call: NA; v_call: TRBV2; j_call: TRBJ2-7; clone_size: NA; cdr3_nt: TGTGCCAGCAGGAGCAGGCCCTCGGGCTCCTACGAGCAGTACTTC; cdr3_aa: CASRSRPSGSYEQYF
d_call: TRBD2; v_call: TRBV7-2; j_call: TRBJ2-1; clone_size: NA; cdr3_nt: TGTGCCAGCAGCCGAACGGGACTAAAGAACAATGAGCAGTTCTTC; cdr3_aa: CASSRTGLKNNEQFF
d_call: NA; v_call: TRBV19; j_call: TRBJ2-1; clone_size: NA; cdr3_nt: TGTGCCAGTAGTATAGCGTCCCGGACCGCCCAGCGCGAGCAGTTCTTC; cdr3_aa: CASSIASRTAQREQFF
d_call: NA; v_call: TRBV19; j_call: TRBJ1-5; clone_size: NA; cdr3_nt: TGTGCCAGTAGTATCCGCACGAGAGAGCAGCCCCAGCATTTT; cdr3_aa: CASSIRTREQPQHF
d_call: NA; v_call: TRBV11-1; j_call: TRBJ2-1; clone_size: NA; cdr3_nt: TGTGCCAGCAGCTTAAGACAATACAATGAGCAGTTCTTC; cdr3_aa: CASSLRQYNEQFF
d_call: TRBD2; v_call: TRBV7-9; j_call: TRBJ2-3; clone_size: NA; cdr3_nt: TGTGCCAGCAGCTCCGCTTCAAGCGGGAGTTATGATACGCAGTATTTT; cdr3_aa: CASSSASSGSYDTQYF
d_call: NA; v_call: TRBV7-3; j_call: TRBJ2-2; clone_size: NA; cdr3_nt: TGTGCCAGCAGCCCCCAAAGTAGGGACACCGGGGAGCTGTTTTTT; cdr3_aa: CASSPQSRDTGELFF
d_call: NA; v_call: TRBV6-5; j_call: TRBJ2-2; clone_size: NA; cdr3_nt: TGTGCCAGCAGTTGGACGGGCGTTGCCGGGGAGCTGTTTTTT; cdr3_aa: CASSWTGVAGELFF
d_call: NA; v_call: TRBV19; j_call: TRBJ1-5; clone_size: NA; cdr3_nt: TGTGCCAGTAGTTATGTCAATCAGCCCCAGCATTTT; cdr3_aa: CASSYVNQPQHF
d_call: TRBD2; v_call: TRBV28; j_call: TRBJ2-7; clone_size: NA; cdr3_nt: TGTGCCAGCAGCCAATACCCTAGCGGGAGTGACTTC; cdr3_aa: CASSQYPSGSDF
d_call: NA; v_call: TRBV5-4; j_call: TRBJ2-5; clone_size: NA; cdr3_nt: TGTGCCAGCAGCTTAGGGGCCCAAGAGACCCAGTACTTC; cdr3_aa: CASSLGAQETQYF
d_call: TRBD1; v_call: TRBV29-1; j_call: TRBJ2-7; clone_size: NA; cdr3_nt: TGCAGCGTTGCTGGACAGGGCTACGAGCAGTACTTC; cdr3_aa: CSVAGQGYEQYF
d_call: NA; v_call: TRBV11-2; j_call: TRBJ2-1; clone_size: NA; cdr3_nt: TGTGCCAGCAGCTTACTAGCCGGGGGCTCCTACAATGAGCAGTTCTTC; cdr3_aa: CASSLLAGGSYNEQFF
d_call: NA; v_call: TRBV28; j_call: TRBJ2-3; clone_size: NA; cdr3_nt: TGTGCCAGCAGTCCACAGGGAATCACAGATACGCAGTATTTT; cdr3_aa: CASSPQGITDTQYF
d_call: NA; v_call: TRBV6-1; j_call: TRBJ1-2; clone_size: NA; cdr3_nt: TGTGCCAGCAGTGAAGTTGGGTATTCTGGCTACACCTTC; cdr3_aa: CASSEVGYSGYTF
d_call: TRBD1; v_call: TRBV6-4; j_call: TRBJ2-6; clone_size: NA; cdr3_nt: TGTGCCAGCATCCTACGTGCAGGGGGATCCTCTGGGGCCAACGTCCTGACTTTC; cdr3_aa: CASILRAGGSSGANVLTF
d_call: TRBD2; v_call: TRBV2; j_call: TRBJ2-7; clone_size: NA; cdr3_nt: TGTGCCAGCAGTCGGCTAGCGGGATACGAGCAGTACTTC; cdr3_aa: CASSRLAGYEQYF
d_call: NA; v_call: TRBV18; j_call: TRBJ2-4; clone_size: NA; cdr3_nt: TGTGCCAGCTCACCCCCGGAGGGGGGGTCCTTCCGATTATCACAGGCCCTTCAGTACTTC; cdr3_aa: CASSPPEGGSFRLSQALQYF
d_call: NA; v_call: TRBV6-1; j_call: TRBJ1-5; clone_size: NA; cdr3_nt: TGTGCCAGCAGTGAACCGGGGGGCCGGCAGCCCCAGCATTTT; cdr3_aa: CASSEPGGRQPQHF
d_call: NA; v_call: TRBV10-1; j_call: TRBJ2-2; clone_size: NA; cdr3_nt: TGCGCCAGCAGTGGGGGAAACACCGGGGAGCTGTTTTTT; cdr3_aa: CASSGGNTGELFF
d_call: TRBD1; v_call: TRBV2; j_call: TRBJ1-2; clone_size: NA; cdr3_nt: TGTGCCAGACAGGGGGCGGGGTATGGCTACACCTTC; cdr3_aa: CARQGAGYGYTF
d_call: NA; v_call: TRBV12-1; j_call: TRBJ2-7; clone_size: NA; cdr3_nt: TGTGCCAGCTTCGCAGGGCGAGGCTCCTACGAGCAGTACTTC; cdr3_aa: CASFAGRGSYEQYF
d_call: NA; v_call: TRBV30; j_call: TRBJ2-7; clone_size: NA; cdr3_nt: TGTGCCTGGAGTTTGGTAACCTACGAGCAGTACTTC; cdr3_aa: CAWSLVTYEQYF
d_call: NA; v_call: TRBV2; j_call: TRBJ1-2; clone_size: NA; cdr3_nt: TGTGCCAGCAGAGAGCGGGGCCCTGGCTACACCTTC; cdr3_aa: CASRERGPGYTF
d_call: NA; v_call: TRBV7-2; j_call: TRBJ2-7; clone_size: NA; cdr3_nt: TGTGCCAGCAGCCCAGGAGTGGGGGAGCAGTACTTC; cdr3_aa: CASSPGVGEQYF
d_call: NA; v_call: TRBV19; j_call: TRBJ2-5; clone_size: NA; cdr3_nt: TGTGCCAGTAGTACGGGCAGCCAAGAGACCCAGTACTTC; cdr3_aa: CASSTGSQETQYF
d_call: NA; v_call: TRBV18; j_call: TRBJ2-7; clone_size: NA; cdr3_nt: TGTGCCAGCTCTAGGGGGGGAGCATACGAGCAGTACTTC; cdr3_aa: CASSRGGAYEQYF
d_call: NA; v_call: TRBV18; j_call: TRBJ2-3; clone_size: once; cdr3_nt: TGTGCCAGCTCACCCCCGCAGGGGTCAGATACGCAGTATTTT; cdr3_aa: CASSPPQGSDTQYF
d_call: TRBD2; v_call: TRBV5-4; j_call: TRBJ2-5; clone_size: NA; cdr3_nt: TGTGCCAGCAGCTTCGGACTAGCGGGGACCCAAGAGACCCAGTACTTC; cdr3_aa: CASSFGLAGTQETQYF
d_call: NA; v_call: TRBV18; j_call: TRBJ2-3; clone_size: NA; cdr3_nt: TGTGCCAGCTCACCAAGTCCAGATACGCAGTATTTT; cdr3_aa: CASSPSPDTQYF
d_call: TRBD2; v_call: TRBV9; j_call: TRBJ2-5; clone_size: NA; cdr3_nt: TGTGCCAGCAGCGTTGGGCTAGCGGGAGGTAGTCGAGAGACCCAGTACTTC; cdr3_aa: CASSVGLAGGSRETQYF
d_call: NA; v_call: TRBV28; j_call: TRBJ1-5; clone_size: NA; cdr3_nt: TGTGCCAGCTCCATAGCGGGTCAGCCCCAGCATTTT; cdr3_aa: CASSIAGQPQHF
d_call: NA; v_call: TRBV5-1; j_call: TRBJ2-1; clone_size: NA; cdr3_nt: TGCGCCAGCAGCTTGTTTAGGACAGCCTCTGACAATGAGCAGTTCTTC; cdr3_aa: CASSLFRTASDNEQFF
d_call: NA; v_call: TRBV11-3; j_call: TRBJ2-2; clone_size: NA; cdr3_nt: TGTGCCAGCAGCTCTCAAGCCGCCGGGGAGCTGTTTTTT; cdr3_aa: CASSSQAAGELFF
d_call: NA; v_call: TRBV18; j_call: TRBJ2-7; clone_size: NA; cdr3_nt: TGTGCCAGCTCACCTTCAACCTACGAGCAGTACTTC; cdr3_aa: CASSPSTYEQYF
d_call: NA; v_call: TRBV5-4; j_call: TRBJ1-1; clone_size: NA; cdr3_nt: TGTGCCAGCAGCCTGGGAGGCAGGGCCACTGAAGCTTTCTTT; cdr3_aa: CASSLGGRATEAFF
d_call: TRBD1; v_call: TRBV4-3; j_call: TRBJ2-3; clone_size: NA; cdr3_nt: TGCGCCAGCAGCCAAGACCTGGCCAGGGGGCGGGGCACAGATACGCAGTATTTT; cdr3_aa: CASSQDLARGRGTDTQYF
d_call: NA; v_call: TRBV5-4; j_call: TRBJ2-3; clone_size: NA; cdr3_nt: TGTGCCAGCAGCACCCGAGGGGAACCAGATACGCAGTATTTT; cdr3_aa: CASSTRGEPDTQYF